This T cell receptor (beta chain) emerged from a study of regulatory T cells in long-lasting Graves disease. Noted time point: newly diagnosed GD, antithyroid drugs for less than 3 months. From PBMCs, RNA was extracted and then used to make the TCR library. V was pared by 0 bases and J by 4 bases, with 11 bases of the junction left unmatched. The CDR3 covers 19 residues. Germline V CDR1 and CDR2: DFQATT, SNEGSKA (reference sequence). Notes on this clonotype: Its antigen is undetermined.

HTBI primers from iRepertoire and Arm-PCR of CDR3 regions yielded the TCR beta libraries. TCRdb used MiXCR to reprocess the multiplex PCR reads, holding one entry per CDR3 protein. The data show roughly 440,000 distinct CDR3 sequences, about 15% seen once. Study results and caveats: Newly diagnosed Graves' patients exceeded persistent ones in TCR diversity.

Separately, the same data were catalogued under a study of T cells in Graves' hyperthyroidism and ophthalmopathy.

The chain uses TRBV20-1 and TRBJ2-1; TRBD2 matches 14 bases. Sequences were derived from peripheral blood mononuclear cells (PBMCs), sampled at new diagnosis, from a patient treated with antithyroid drugs. This receptor was taken from a woman between 18 and 29 years old with Graves disease. DNA for the CDR3: TGCAGTGCTAGAGATAGGGGGACTAGCGGGAGCTCGGGTTACAATGAGCAGTTCTTC. This gives the protein CSARDRGTSGSSGYNEQFF.